The 8 T cell receptor beta chains presented below share a single source sample, sequenced in a study of CD8 T cells in ankylosing spondylitis (dated by TCRdb to about 2017). Library preparation used 5' RACE. Sequencing took place on an Illumina HiSeq 2500. In TCRdb, the public reads were trimmed at Q25 with fastp and aligned with MiXCR, with productive beta chains retained. Entries that share a CDR3 protein sequence are merged under the most common genes and DNA. Counted in this sample were some 140,000 distinct CDR3 sequences; 7% to 10% of them appeared once. The ten largest clones add up to approximately 6.8% of the sample. Sequencing used synovial fluid, either unsorted or a sorted T cell fraction (not recorded which). The source of these receptors is a male donor with ankylosing spondylitis.

This clonotype rates as medium-sized. The genes are TRBV7-9 and TRBJ2-4; D unresolved. Trimming pared 2 bases from V and 4 bases from J, leaving 6 bases between. The CDR3 length is 13 residues. The germline V gene has CDR1 SEHNR and CDR2 FQNEAQ (reference sequence). CDR3 nucleotide sequence: TGTGCCAGCAGCTTAACCGGGAAAAACATTCAGTACTTC. Its translation is CASSLTGKNIQYF. The full variable domain, with the rest looked up from reference TRBV7-9 and TRBJ2-4, is DTGVSQNPRHKITKRGQNVTFRCDPISEHNRLYWYRQTLGQGPEFLTYFQNEAQLEKSRLLSDRFSAERPKGSFSTLEIQRTEQGDSAMYLCASSLTGKNIQYFGAGTRLSVL.

This clonotype was observed a few times. CDR3 protein: CASSLRGWTGGETQYF. For the CDR3, the DNA is TGTGCCAGCAGCTTACGCGGCTGGACAGGGGGCGAGACCCAGTACTTC. The chain carries TRBV11-2 and TRBJ2-5; 11 nucleotides align to TRBD1. J lost 5 bases, V lost 2 bases, and 7 bases had no gene match. This CDR3 is built from 16 residues. The V gene's germline CDR1 is SGHAT and CDR2 FQNNGV.

This clonotype was seen only a few times. The chain is built from TRBV28 and TRBJ1-2; 8 bases match TRBD1. The length of the CDR3 is 15 residues. Germline V gene lookup returns CDR1 MDHEN and CDR2 SYDVKM. With V trimmed by 5 bases and J by 6 bases, 11 bases remained unmatched. The CDR3 region is CASSRIWTGRDGYTF. The CDR3 coding sequence is TGTGCCAGCAGTCGAATCTGGACAGGGAGGGATGGCTACACCTTC.

At least ten counts were recorded for this clonotype. This chain joins TRBV29-1 and TRBJ2-3, with unresolved D. Germline V CDR1 and CDR2: SQVTM, ANQGSEA. V was cut by 2 bases and J by 4 bases, with 7 bases left in between. The CDR3 contains 12 residues. The CDR3 DNA follows: TGCAGCGTTGAACTATTTCCAGATACGCAGTATTTT. Translated: CSVELFPDTQYF.

There are many counts of this clonotype. The chain carries TRBV12-3 or TRBV12-4 and TRBJ2-5, with TRBD1 matching 8 bases. The CDR3 is 14 amino acids. V dropped 2 bases and J dropped 5; count of bases not matched to a gene: 4. For the CDR3, the DNA is TGTGCCAGCAGTTTAAGACGGACAGGGGAGACCCAGTACTTC. Its protein product is CASSLRRTGETQYF.

This clonotype was recorded at least ten times. The chain employs TRBV4-3 and TRBJ1-3; TRBD1 might be the D (6 bases). V was cut by 5 bases and J by 2 bases, with 16 bases left in between. This CDR3 region has 16 residues. Germline V gene sequence: CDR1 LGHNA, CDR2 YSLEER. CDR3 residues: CASSYSRDTAGNTIYF. In nucleotides, the CDR3 is TGCGCCAGCAGCTACAGCCGGGACACGGCTGGAAACACCATATATTTT.

J is TRBJ1-6 and V is TRBV7-3; no firm D call. The CDR3 extends over 16 amino acids. Germline lookup yields CDR1 SGHTA and CDR2 FQGTGA. V shed 5 bases and J shed 4 bases, with 15 bases lying between them. Here the CDR3 DNA reads TGTGCCAGCAGCCTAGAGGGTAGCGAGTATAATTCACCCCTCCACTTT. Amino acid sequence: CASSLEGSEYNSPLHF.

This clonotype was seen only a few times. The chain has TRBV5-1 and TRBJ1-1, with TRBD1 as a possible D gene (5 bases). Per the germline V gene, CDR1 is SGHRS and CDR2 is YFSETQ. The CDR3 sequence is 14 residues long. V was pared by 5 bases and J by 1 base, with 12 bases between. The CDR3 DNA reads TGCGCCAGCAGTCCCAGGGCGGCGAACACTGAAGCTTTCTTT. It encodes CASSPRAANTEAFF. Full variable domain (remainder filled in from reference TRBV5-1 and TRBJ1-1): KAGVTQTPRYLIKTRGQQVTLSCSPISGHRSVSWYQQTPGQGLQFLFEYFSETQRNKGNFPGRFSGRQFSNSRSEMNVSTLELGDSALYLCASSPRAANTEAFFGQGTRLTVV.